This T cell receptor beta chain was sequenced during a study of shared clonotypes between healthy human individuals. The wider study: Each donor's CD8 memory used one plate, CD8 naive two, each CD4 subset three. Study-wide results and limits: Generation of non-shared clonotypes was less probable than generation of clonotypes shared by all four donors.

The V end lost 2 bases, the J end lost 2 bases, and 10 bases lay between the germline ends. The CDR3 sequence is 15 residues long. The germline CDR1 and CDR2 sequences are MNHEY and SMNVEV (reference sequence). Data came from immunoSEQ multiplex PCR; TCRdb stores just in-frame clones and leaves some out. The sample includes roughly 2.5 million clones, roughly 92% seen only once; the top ten take around 0.14%. The sample holds a few counts of this clone. The antigen remains unidentified. The rearrangement links TRBV27 to TRBJ1-5, with a possible D match to TRBD1 (5 bases). The specimen was naive CD4+ T cells sorted from blood. Subset indicated: CD45RA+ positively selected. The receptor's source is a man between 18 and 35 years old in good health. CDR3 residues: CASSLRGRGNQPQHF. The CDR3 bases are TGTGCCAGCAGTTTACGGGGACGTGGCAATCAGCCCCAGCATTTT.